These T cell receptor beta chains were read from a single sample in a study of blood T cells in healthy people across ages. TCRdb re-called the 5' RACE reads through MiXCR, storing one row per CDR3 protein. Seen here are about 720,000 distinct CDR3 sequences, 22% observed once, and the top ten hold 22%. Sequencing was carried out using blood. The origin of the receptors is a man in his sixties or seventies in good health. Both conserved end residues are part of each CDR3. Clone size appears in some rows only: once, few, many, or a class for an expanded clone.

v_gene	j_gene	abundance	CDR3aa
TRBV20-1	TRBJ2-5	few	CSARSPGRVQETQYF
TRBV11-1	TRBJ2-1	many	CASSLEVGGYNEQFF
TRBV18	TRBJ2-5	few	CASSPFRGDDQTQYF
TRBV12-3/TRBV12-4	TRBJ2-1	NA	CASSFGVYDEQFF
TRBV10-2	NA	few	CASSDLGRSSYEQYF
TRBV20-1	TRBJ1-5	few	CSARDSWNQPQHF
TRBV30	TRBJ1-1	NA	CAWRTTLTGDTEAFF
TRBV27	TRBJ1-3	NA	CASSPVTGNTIYF
TRBV3-1	TRBJ1-1	NA	CASSQRSGGNTEAFF
TRBV7-2	TRBJ1-4	NA	CASSFTLQANEKLFF
TRBV20-1	TRBJ1-5	NA	CSARDRMSGGVSNQPQHF
TRBV28	TRBJ2-6	many	CASRLSSGANVLTF
TRBV6-5	TRBJ1-1	few	CASSYVNMNTEAFF
TRBV20-1	TRBJ1-1	NA	CSALVRGTEAFF
TRBV12-3/TRBV12-4	TRBJ2-1	few	CASSPEDRWGEEQFF
TRBV7-2	TRBJ2-3	few	CASTKTSDTDTQYF
TRBV20-1	TRBJ2-1	few	CSVRGSPGQGNEQFF
TRBV5-5	TRBJ1-2	NA	CASSSQPGQGSNGYTF
TRBV20-1	TRBJ2-1	NA	CSARDRIYNEQFF
TRBV5-5	TRBJ2-1	few	CASSTLAGAFIFNEQFF
TRBV7-2	TRBJ2-3	few	CASSASRSETQYF
TRBV5-1	TRBJ1-3	NA	CASSFDSDSGNTIYF
TRBV12-3/TRBV12-4	TRBJ1-2	NA	CASSAGQDIYGYTF
TRBV2	TRBJ2-1	NA	CASSVGRGVNEQFF
TRBV6-5	TRBJ2-1	NA	CASSSPSAGAYNEQFF
TRBV12-3/TRBV12-4	TRBJ2-3	NA	CASKRTGLSTDTQYF
TRBV6-1	TRBJ2-5	NA	CASSEREGETQYF
TRBV28	TRBJ2-3	few	CASSSPGGRGPSPDTQYF
TRBV6-6	NA	NA	CASSSTGLKKETQYF
TRBV7-3	TRBJ2-1	few	CASSWDRGPYNEQFF
TRBV5-1	TRBJ2-1	NA	CASSFALSPSGRGEQFF
TRBV13	TRBJ2-5	few	CASSSRTDWTQYF
TRBV10-2	TRBJ1-3	NA	CASTGDSGVGNTIYF
TRBV29-1	TRBJ1-2	NA	CSVEEGTGLPGYTF
TRBV7-7	TRBJ2-5	many	CASSLDRVETQYF
TRBV3-1	TRBJ1-1	NA	CASSQMGIVEAFF
TRBV7-3	TRBJ2-2	NA	CASSTGLAGVPGELFF
TRBV24-1	TRBJ2-7	few	CATTRREGPREQYF
TRBV6-5	TRBJ1-2	NA	CASRIQGASYGYTF
TRBV29-1	TRBJ2-4	NA	CSVVAGSLAKNIQYF
TRBV20-1	TRBJ1-2	few	CSASPIRDRATYGYTF
TRBV12-3/TRBV12-4	TRBJ2-1	NA	CASSGRTVYNEQFF
TRBV6-1	TRBJ1-1	once	CASSEIAGGGTEAFF
TRBV6-5	TRBJ2-2	NA	CASARIGELFF
TRBV3-1	TRBJ1-4	NA	CASSQVAGAGNEKLFF
TRBV7-7	TRBJ1-4	NA	CASSSGRSGKLFF
TRBV12-3/TRBV12-4	TRBJ1-5	few	CASSLEAQPQHF
TRBV9	TRBJ2-3	NA	CASSPGTMGTDTQYF
TRBV21-1	TRBJ1-6	many	CASSKRLPGRFLHF
TRBV7-9	TRBJ2-1	few	CASGLQGGGNEQFF
TRBV20-1	TRBJ1-5	NA	CSATQNRALNQPQHF
TRBV6-4	TRBJ2-3	NA	CASSEGTLDTQYF
TRBV20-1	TRBJ2-1	few	CSARDLREGNEQFF
TRBV30	TRBJ1-2	NA	CAWSVQVSSRTF
TRBV20-1	TRBJ1-2	few	CSASPGNYGYTF
TRBV27	TRBJ1-2	few	CASSRDPSNYGYTF
TRBV29-1	TRBJ2-5	many	CSSLKGRETQYF
TRBV5-8	TRBJ1-2	NA	CASSFDRSFGYTF
TRBV9	TRBJ2-6	NA	CASSPREGQGMSGANVLTF
TRBV12-3/TRBV12-4	TRBJ2-3	NA	CASSLGRRATDTQYF